This T cell receptor (beta chain) was observed in a study of cytomegalovirus exposure and HLA in healthy donors. The CDR3 consists of 16 residues. CDR1 is SEHNR and CDR2 is FQNEAQ in the germline V gene (reference sequence). Trimming pared 5 bases from V and 1 base from J, leaving 18 bases between. Researchers ran the PCR with 60 Vbeta and 13 Jbeta primers. Sequencing used immunoSEQ multiplex PCR; TCRdb keeps in-frame clones, though not all of them. The data hold about 190,000 clones, with 79% observed a single time. For this clone: As yet, its antigen is unknown.

Study-level findings and limits: Another analysis was done later, and it associated more than 15,000 TCR beta sequences with HLA alleles at 0.05 false discovery rate. Differences between HLA loci emerged in a later analysis of TCR association rates, with DRB1 most and HLA-C fewest. Some V segments, including TRBV6-2 and TRBV6-3, were excluded as indistinguishable.

The rearrangement links TRBV7-9 to TRBJ2-7; possibly TRBD2 for D (7 bases). This TCR came from a woman in her late teens or twenties in good health and CMV-seronegative. The specimen was PBMCs. The CDR3, as DNA: TGTGCCAGCAGCCGACCGAGGGGGGGTACTTCCTACGAGCAGTACTTC. It is translated as CASSRPRGGTSYEQYF. The whole variable domain, remainder taken from reference TRBV7-9 and TRBJ2-7, is DTGVSQNPRHKITKRGQNVTFRCDPISEHNRLYWYRQTLGQGPEFLTYFQNEAQLEKSRLLSDRFSAERPKGSFSTLEIQRTEQGDSAMYLCASSRPRGGTSYEQYFGPGTRLTVT.